These T cell receptor beta chains were read from a single sample in a study of blood T cell repertoires in COVID-19. The protocol was immunoSEQ multiplex PCR, while the TCRdb copy is restricted to in-frame clones and leaves out a portion. The top ten hold over 15% of the sample, which has tens of thousands of clones, about 86% seen once. Input material: peripheral blood. The receptor set was obtained from a woman between 55 and 75 years old with acute or convalescent COVID-19. The CDR3 runs from the conserved cysteine through the conserved F or W. The D gene is left open where the match is weak. Size is omitted from some rows. Given values are once, few, many or a class for expanded clones.

D gene,V gene,clone size,J gene,CDR3 DNA,CDR3 protein
NA,TRBV30,NA,TRBJ1-1,TGTGCCTGGAGGGTGGGGGGGGCTACCACTGAAGCTTTCTTT,CAWRVGGATTEAFF
TRBD2,TRBV7-9,few,TRBJ2-7,TGTGCCAGCAGCTTACCCCCATTAGCGGGAGTGGTGCAGTACTTC,CASSLPPLAGVVQYF
TRBD2,TRBV11-2,NA,TRBJ2-7,TGTGCCAGCAGCTTCGGGACTAGCGGCCTCTCCTACGAGCAGTACTTC,CASSFGTSGLSYEQYF
TRBD1,TRBV5-1,NA,TRBJ1-6,TGCGCCAGCAGCTTGGACCCAGGGGGCGCTTATTCACCCCTCCACTTT,CASSLDPGGAYSPLHF
TRBD1,TRBV6-5,NA,TRBJ2-1,TGTGCCAGCACCCCCGGGGCAGGGGGCAGGAATGAGCAGTTCTTC,CASTPGAGGRNEQFF
TRBD1,TRBV9,NA,TRBJ1-3,TGTGCCAGCAGCGTAGTAGGGACAGTCTCTGGAAACACCATATATTTT,CASSVVGTVSGNTIYF
NA,TRBV10-3,NA,TRBJ1-2,TGTGCCATCAGTGAGTCGAGCAGGGATGACTACACCTTC,CAISESSRDDYTF
NA,TRBV21-1,few,TRBJ2-7,TGTGCCAGCAGCAAGAGGAGGACTAGCGGGAGTAGGGACGAGCAGTACTTC,CASSKRRTSGSRDEQYF
NA,TRBV6-5,NA,TRBJ2-3,TGTGCCAGCAGTTACAGGCAGGCCACAGATACGCAGTATTTT,CASSYRQATDTQYF
TRBD1,TRBV27,NA,TRBJ1-2,TGTGCCAGCAGTGGGGGGACAGGGGGCGCATATGGCTACACCTTC,CASSGGTGGAYGYTF
TRBD1,TRBV6-5,NA,TRBJ1-4,TGTGCCAGCAGTCCCCGGACAGGGAAAGCTGAAAAACTGTTTTTT,CASSPRTGKAEKLFF
NA,TRBV9,NA,TRBJ1-2,TGTGCCAGCAACGTAGCAGGCAGGACTCCTAACTATGGCTACACCTTC,CASNVAGRTPNYGYTF
NA,TRBV2,NA,TRBJ2-7,TGTGCCAGCAGTGTCGTAACGCGAGGGAGTGGAGACGAGCAGTACTTC,CASSVVTRGSGDEQYF
NA,TRBV28,NA,TRBJ1-5,TGTGCCAGCAGTTTAGTTACTTATCAGCCCCAGCATTTT,CASSLVTYQPQHF
NA,TRBV4-3,NA,TRBJ1-3,TGCGCCAGCAGCCAAGACATCGCAGGGGCTATGGGAAACACCATATATTTT,CASSQDIAGAMGNTIYF
TRBD1,TRBV5-1,NA,TRBJ2-5,TGCGCCAGCAGCTCTGGGACAGGCGGGGAGACCCAGTACTTC,CASSSGTGGETQYF
NA,TRBV7-2,NA,TRBJ1-1,TGTGCCAGCAGCTTAGTGGGGGGGGGCACTGAAGCTTTCTTT,CASSLVGGGTEAFF
NA,TRBV3-1/TRBV3-2,few,TRBJ1-3,TGTGCCAGCAGCCAACTAACCTGGGACTCTCCTGGAAACACCATATATTTT,CASSQLTWDSPGNTIYF
TRBD2,TRBV10-3,NA,TRBJ2-2,TGTGCCACCTCGAAGACTAGCGGGACCGGGGAGCTGTTTTTT,CATSKTSGTGELFF
TRBD2,TRBV5-1,NA,TRBJ2-1,TGCGCCAGCAGCTTGCTAGCGGGGGGTTCCTACAATGAGCAGTTCTTC,CASSLLAGGSYNEQFF